At least ten counts were recorded for the clone carrying this TCR beta chain. As yet, its antigen is unknown. TCRdb called the PCR reads again in MiXCR, with one record for every CDR3 protein. The sample holds 65,000 or so distinct CDR3 sequences, approximately 17% seen once. The authors gated naive CD8 T cells as CD8+CD4-CCR7+CD45RA+ for sorting. This sample was taken from a study of molecular identifiers for immune sequencing clone quantification. V lost 7 bases and J 0 bases, leaving 12 bases between the germline ends. Germline V gives CDR1 SQVTM, CDR2 ANQGSEA. This CDR3 has 13 amino acids. Broader study findings: Over 98% of effector molecules, yet under 1% of naive-cell molecules, were held by clones above 20 RNA copies. Identical TCR molecules sharing a barcode could underestimate highly expanded clone sizes.

The sequence came from a human donor in good health. Some libraries in this study had Jurkat cell RNA spiked in. The sequenced sample consisted of naive CD8+ T cells from blood, with Jurkat cell RNA spiked in. The sample's subset: FACS-sorted CD8+CD4-CCR7+CD45RA+ naive T cells. The gene calls are TRBV29-1 and TRBJ1-2; D is undetermined. CDR3 region: CSAPATTNYGYTF. In DNA, the CDR3 is TGCAGCGCCCCGGCGACTACTAACTATGGCTACACCTTC.